This T cell receptor (beta chain) comes out of a study of cytomegalovirus exposure and HLA in healthy donors. About the study: Earlier work reported 90 million to 120 million unique TCR beta sequences from 150 million to 200 million T cells.

PCR amplification relied on 60 Vbeta primers (plus 13 Jbeta primers). Measured with immunoSEQ multiplex PCR; TCRdb has only the in-frame clones, and not every one. The repertoire has fewer than 250,000 clones, 60% to 85% of them found once; the top ten carry about 14%. Regarding this clone: The target antigen is unknown.

After removal of 5 bases from V and 5 bases from J, the junction contained 4 bases not matched to a gene. CDR3 length equals 14 residues. Germline CDR1 SNHLY, CDR2 FYNNEI. Broader study findings: Sequencing depth roughly uniform across donors was assumed in presence/absence analyses. In a later analysis, TCR association rates varied by HLA locus: DRB1 most, HLA-C fewest. Immune exposure information comprised only CMV serostatus.

The source of this sequence is a man aged 35 to 55 in good health and CMV-seronegative. Sequenced input: PBMCs. The chain combines TRBV2 with TRBJ1-1, with 11 bases fitting TRBD1. CDR3 nucleotides: TGTGCCAGCAGTCAGGGACAGGGGGTTACTGAAGCTTTCTTT. This encodes CASSQGQGVTEAFF.